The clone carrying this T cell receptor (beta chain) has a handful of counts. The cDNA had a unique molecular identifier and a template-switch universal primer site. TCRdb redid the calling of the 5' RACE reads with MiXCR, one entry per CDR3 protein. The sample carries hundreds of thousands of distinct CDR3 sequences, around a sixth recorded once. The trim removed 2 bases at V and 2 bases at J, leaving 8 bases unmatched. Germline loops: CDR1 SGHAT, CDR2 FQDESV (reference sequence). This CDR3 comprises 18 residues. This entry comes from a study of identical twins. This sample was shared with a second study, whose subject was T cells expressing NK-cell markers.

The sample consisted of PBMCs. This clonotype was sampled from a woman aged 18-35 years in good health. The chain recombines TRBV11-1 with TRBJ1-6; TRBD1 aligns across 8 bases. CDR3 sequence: CASSLMGNRGTYNSPLHF. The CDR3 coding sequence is TGTGCCAGCAGCTTAATGGGTAACAGGGGGACCTATAATTCACCCCTCCACTTT. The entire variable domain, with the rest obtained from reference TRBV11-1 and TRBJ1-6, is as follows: EAEVAQSPRYKITEKSQAVAFWCDPISGHATLYWYRQILGQGPELLVQFQDESVVDDSQLPKDRFSAERLKGVDSTLKIQPAELGDSAMYLCASSLMGNRGTYNSPLHFGNGTRLTVT.